This entry lists 31 T cell receptor beta chains sequenced from one sample in a study of shared clonotypes between healthy human individuals. Sequencing used immunoSEQ multiplex PCR; TCRdb keeps in-frame clones, though not all of them. This table holds around 1.4 million clones, approximately 98.5% found once. The sample consisted of naive CD4+ T cells sorted from blood. Sample subset: CD45RA+ positively selected. Every receptor here comes from a man aged 30 to 45 in good health.

Of note for this clone: A read error may account for a junction end that differs from germline. The chain carries TRBV28 and TRBJ1-1; D unclear. From germline, CDR1 is MDHEN and CDR2 SYDVKM. The CDR3 runs 13 residues. The DNA for the CDR3 is TGTGCCAGCAGTTTATCCCCAGGTACAAAGACCGCTTTT. It is translated as CASSLSPGTKTAF.

This chain uses TRBV9 with TRBJ2-7; TRBD2 might be the D (6 bases). Looked up from germline, CDR1 is SGDLS and CDR2 is YYNGEE. This CDR3 is built from 15 residues. Trimming took 1 base from V and 3 from J, leaving 14 bases between them. CDR3 in amino acids: CASSVRRDPYYEQYF. For the CDR3, the DNA is TGTGCCAGCAGCGTACGGAGGGACCCATACTACGAGCAGTACTTC.

The rearrangement joins TRBV7-2 to TRBJ2-1; 7 nucleotides align to TRBD1. Trimming at V came to 4 bases and at J to 3 bases, leaving 9 bases not matched to a gene. Germline V lookup: CDR1 SGHTA, CDR2 FQGNSA. The CDR3 has 16 amino acids. For the CDR3, the DNA is TGTGCCAGCAGCTATGCGAAGACAGGGATCTACAATGAGCAGTTCTTC. Its protein product is CASSYAKTGIYNEQFF.

The chain joins TRBV5-1 to TRBJ2-3; no definite D call. V gave up 4 bases and J gave up 2 bases, with 17 bases separating them. Germline-derived CDR1 and CDR2 are SGHRS and YFSETQ. The CDR3 has 16 residues. Here the CDR3 DNA reads TGCGCCAGCAGCAAGACCACACGCGAACTCACAGATACGCAGTATTTT. Protein sequence: CASSKTTRELTDTQYF.

V usage is TRBV5-4 and J usage is TRBJ2-1; unclear D gene. The V gene lost 2 bases and the J gene lost 6 bases, with 12 bases spanning the gap. Germline V CDR1 and CDR2: SGHNT, YYREEE (reference sequence). This CDR3 is 14 amino acids long. The CDR3 here is CASSFRLDPNEQFF. Written as DNA, the CDR3 is TGTGCCAGCAGCTTTAGGCTAGACCCCAATGAGCAGTTCTTC. Supplemented by reference TRBV5-4 and TRBJ2-1, the full variable domain reads ETGVTQSPTHLIKTRGQQVTLRCSSQSGHNTVSWYQQALGQGPQFIFQYYREEENGRGNFPPRFSGLQFPNYSSELNVNALELDDSALYLCASSFRLDPNEQFFGPGTRLTVL.

This clone was seen just once. The chain couples TRBV30 to TRBJ2-5; 7 bases line up with TRBD1. From germline, CDR1 is GTSNPN and CDR2 SVGIG (reference sequence). Germline trimming cut 1 base from V and 4 bases from J; bases unmatched to any gene: 9. CDR3 length: 15 amino acids. In DNA form, the CDR3 reads TGTGCCTGGAGTGGAGGACAGGCAGGAAGAGAGACCCAGTACTTC. This encodes CAWSGGQAGRETQYF.

This chain joins TRBV7-2 and TRBJ2-3; perhaps TRBD2 as D (6 bases). The germline V gene has CDR1 SGHTA and CDR2 FQGNSA. CDR3 length equals 14 residues. Trimming stripped 3 bases from V and 4 bases from J, with 11 bases between. In nucleotides, the CDR3 is TGTGCCAGCAGCTTGCGCGGGGTTGCAGATACGCAGTATTTT. Its translation: CASSLRGVADTQYF.

The J gene is TRBJ2-7, the V gene TRBV4-1, with D perhaps assigned TRBD1 or TRBD2 (5 bases each). The CDR3 is 15 amino acids. Germline V gene lookup returns CDR1 MGHRA and CDR2 YSYEKL. V gave up 4 bases and J gave up 7 bases, with 20 bases separating them. CDR3 sequence reads: CASSRPGTGPGEQYF. CDR3 in DNA: TGCGCCAGCAGCCGCCCCGGGACGGGCCCTGGGGAGCAGTACTTC.

The chain combines TRBV5-4 with TRBJ1-1, with D possibly matching TRBD1 (5 bases). This CDR3 is built from 14 residues. From germline, CDR1 is SGHNT and CDR2 YYREEE (reference sequence). The V end was cut by 4 bases, the J end by 5 bases, with 15 bases between. The CDR3 region has the DNA TGTGCCAGCAGCCCGATGGGGGGTCGGACTGAAGCTTTCTTT. Translating it yields CASSPMGGRTEAFF.

The chain combines TRBV28 with TRBJ2-7; 8 bases line up with TRBD1. Looked up from germline, CDR1 is MDHEN and CDR2 is SYDVKM. This CDR3 comprises 14 residues. V lost 8 bases to trimming and J lost 0 bases; unmatched junction nucleotides: 6. CDR3 amino acids: CASGWDRLSYEQYF. The CDR3 bases are TGTGCCAGCGGCTGGGACAGGCTCTCCTACGAGCAGTACTTC.

The V gene is TRBV28, the J gene TRBJ1-2; 7 bases align to TRBD1. In germline, CDR1 is MDHEN, CDR2 SYDVKM. Losses at the gene ends were 6 bases for V and 3 bases for J; bases not matched to a gene: 4. The CDR3 consists of 13 residues. This chain's CDR3 is CASSSTGDYGYTF. As DNA, the CDR3 is TGTGCCAGCAGCTCAACAGGGGACTATGGCTACACCTTC.

The chain links TRBV6-1 to TRBJ1-3; D is perhaps TRBD1 (5 bases). CDR1 is MNHNS, CDR2 SASEGT, per germline. The CDR3 runs to 12 residues. V was trimmed by 8 bases and J by 7 bases, leaving 12 bases between them. CDR3 coding DNA: TGTGCCAGCCTGACGGAGGGGAACACCATATATTTT. Translation: CASLTEGNTIYF.

This rearrangement joins TRBV11-2 to TRBJ2-1; TRBD2 matches 9 bases. Germline V lookup: CDR1 SGHAT, CDR2 FQNNGV. V was clipped by 5 bases and J by 2 bases; unmatched bases: 10. The CDR3 is 17 residues long. The DNA of the CDR3 is TGTGCCAGCAGCCGGACTAGCGAGAGGAAACCCTACAATGAGCAGTTCTTC. Amino acids: CASSRTSERKPYNEQFF. The full variable domain, its missing parts supplied by reference TRBV11-2 and TRBJ2-1, is EAGVAQSPRYKIIEKRQSVAFWCNPISGHATLYWYQQILGQGPKLLIQFQNNGVVDDSQLPKDRFSAERLKGVDSTLKIQPAKLEDSAVYLCASSRTSERKPYNEQFFGPGTRLTVL.

J is TRBJ2-1 and V is TRBV6-1, with a tentative D call TRBD1 (5 bases). This CDR3 contains 13 residues. With 4 bases removed from V and 9 bases from J, the gap between germline ends came to 13 bases. CDR1 and CDR2 from the germline V gene are MNHNS and SASEGT. The CDR3 DNA reads TGTGCCAGCAGTGCGGCAGGGTTTGGTGAGCAGTTCTTC. This encodes CASSAAGFGEQFF.

The J gene is TRBJ2-5, the V gene TRBV7-9; tentatively, D is TRBD1 or TRBD2 (5 bases each). The V end lost 3 bases, the J end lost 4 bases, and 15 bases lay between the germline ends. Germline V gene lookup returns CDR1 SEHNR and CDR2 FQNEAQ (reference sequence). The CDR3 length is 15 residues. The CDR3 bases are TGTGCCAGCAGCTTCCGGGGCCCACCGGGAGAGACCCAGTACTTC. Translation gives CASSFRGPPGETQYF.

This clone showed up just once. The chain's CDR3 is CASRGWTGKRDGYTF. The CDR3 DNA is TGCGCCAGCAGGGGCTGGACAGGTAAAAGGGATGGCTACACCTTC. This chain uses TRBV4-1 with TRBJ1-2, with 7 bases lining up with TRBD1. From germline, CDR1 is MGHRA and CDR2 YSYEKL. J gave up 6 bases and V 6 bases, and 13 bases lay outside the gene matches. The CDR3 is made up of 15 amino acids.

The V call is TRBV7-9, the J call TRBJ2-1; tentatively, D is TRBD2 (6 bases). CDR1 SEHNR and CDR2 FQNEAQ come from the germline V gene (reference sequence). The CDR3 runs to 17 residues. V gave up 6 bases and J gave up 0 bases, with 18 bases separating them. The CDR3 protein is CASSQARLDGSYNEQFF. In nucleotides, the CDR3 is TGTGCCAGCAGTCAAGCACGACTAGACGGCTCCTACAATGAGCAGTTCTTC.

The chain carries TRBV7-9 and TRBJ2-7, with D perhaps matching TRBD1 (7 bases). Germline loops: CDR1 SEHNR, CDR2 FQNEAQ (reference sequence). The V end was cut by 3 bases, the J end by 2 bases, with 26 bases between. The CDR3 runs to 19 residues. This chain's CDR3 is CASSLPPWGRGTATYEQYF. CDR3 DNA sequence: TGTGCCAGCAGCTTGCCTCCATGGGGCCGGGGGACAGCAACCTACGAGCAGTACTTC.

The chain has TRBV5-3 and TRBJ2-1; D gene uncertain. TRBV5-3 is assigned to the ORF class and has an uncertain function. The CDR3 has 15 amino acids. Deletions cut 4 bases from V and 5 bases from J, with 16 bases between. The CDR3: CARSAGQTFDNEQFF. The DNA of the CDR3 is TGTGCCAGAAGCGCAGGCCAGACTTTTGACAATGAGCAGTTCTTC.

The rearrangement joins TRBV7-7 to TRBJ2-2; TRBD1 agrees at 8 bases. Germline V gene sequence: CDR1 SSHAT, CDR2 FNYEAQ (reference sequence). This CDR3 has 17 residues. J was trimmed by 7 bases and V by 4 bases; bases with no gene match: 14. The CDR3 reads CASSSRGGQGAVGELFF. The CDR3 nucleotides read TGTGCCAGCAGCTCTCGGGGCGGTCAGGGGGCCGTCGGGGAGCTGTTTTTT.

The chain is built from TRBV9 and TRBJ2-1; D may correspond to TRBD1 or TRBD2 (5 bases each). Germline V gene lookup returns CDR1 SGDLS and CDR2 YYNGEE. Trimming shortened V by 4 bases and J by 0 bases, and 14 bases separated the two germline ends. The CDR3 is made up of 16 amino acids. CDR3 DNA sequence: TGTGCCAGCAGCATCCTCGCAGGGAGCTCCTACAATGAGCAGTTCTTC. Protein product: CASSILAGSSYNEQFF.

V and J are TRBV7-9 and TRBJ2-2; D gene uncertain. V dropped 6 bases and J dropped 6 bases, with 2 bases sitting between them. Germline values: CDR1 SEHNR, CDR2 FQNEAQ (reference sequence). The CDR3 consists of 10 residues. DNA for the CDR3: TGTGCCAGCAGGGCCGGGGAGCTGTTTTTT. Its translation: CASRAGELFF.

The chain recombines TRBV28 with TRBJ2-7, with 9 bases matching TRBD1. The CDR3 runs 14 residues. With V trimmed by 3 bases and J by 4 bases, 4 bases remained unmatched. CDR1 and CDR2 (germline): MDHEN, SYDVKM. The CDR3 DNA reads as TGTGCCAGCAGTTTTTCGGACAGGGGTTACGAGCAGTACTTC. It translates to CASSFSDRGYEQYF.

This chain uses TRBV30 with TRBJ1-5; D remains unclear. Deletions cut 7 bases from V and 6 bases from J, with 13 bases between. Germline lookup yields CDR1 GTSNPN and CDR2 SVGIG (reference sequence). This CDR3 is 12 amino acids long. The CDR3 loop is CAYEGIGQPQHF. The CDR3 coding sequence is TGTGCCTACGAGGGAATCGGTCAGCCCCAGCATTTT.

The chain is built from TRBV5-1 and TRBJ2-1; D call uncertain. The V end was cut by 2 bases, the J end by 10 bases, with 13 bases between. Germline CDR1 reads SGHRS; CDR2 reads YFSETQ. This CDR3 is 13 amino acids long. The CDR3 spells CASSFPLPGEQFF. In DNA form, the CDR3 reads TGCGCCAGCAGCTTCCCCTTACCGGGCGAGCAGTTCTTC.

The chain has TRBV19 and TRBJ1-5, with D unresolved. The CDR3 consists of 16 residues. In germline, CDR1 is LNHDA, CDR2 SQIVND (reference sequence). The germline V and J ends were trimmed by 3 bases and 2 bases, with 14 bases remaining between them. CDR3 sequence reads: CASSIWLGRGNQPQHF. In DNA, the CDR3 is TGTGCCAGTAGTATCTGGTTAGGGAGAGGCAATCAGCCCCAGCATTTT.

As for this clone: The same CDR3 can be traced to other DNA sequences in this sample. V gene TRBV18 combines with J gene TRBJ2-5; D may be TRBD1 (5 bases). The CDR3 contains 13 residues. V shed 3 bases and J shed 3 bases, with 8 bases lying between them. From germline, CDR1 is KGHSH and CDR2 LQKENI. CDR3: CASSPLREETQYF. CDR3 in DNA: TGTGCCAGCTCACCGCTCAGGGAAGAGACCCAGTACTTC. Looking up the rest from reference TRBV18 and TRBJ2-5 gives the full variable domain: NAGVMQNPRHLVRRRGQEARLRCSPMKGHSHVYWYRQLPEEGLKFMVYLQKENIIDESGMPKERFSAEFPKEGPSILRIQQVVRGDSAAYFCASSPLREETQYFGPGTRLLVL.

The sample holds one count of this clone. The rearrangement uses TRBV5-5 and TRBJ2-5, with TRBD2 as a possible D gene (5 bases). Germline V lookup: CDR1 SGHKS, CDR2 YYEKEE (reference sequence). The CDR3 extends over 16 amino acids. The germline V and J ends were trimmed by 3 bases and 1 base, with 16 bases remaining between them. For the CDR3, the DNA is TGTGCCAGCAGCTCCCCCTTATCCCGGGGCCAAGAGACCCAGTACTTC. It encodes CASSSPLSRGQETQYF.

The chain joins TRBV6-4 to TRBJ2-2; 7 positions agree with TRBD2. The V and J ends lost 6 bases and 7 bases, in that order; junction bases with no gene match: 11. Germline assignment: CDR1 MRHNA and CDR2 SNTAGT. This CDR3 contains 15 residues. The CDR3 DNA sequence: TGTGCCAGCAGCCCGAGAGGGCGGGACTACGGGGAGCTGTTTTTT. Translated, it gives CASSPRGRDYGELFF.

The V gene is TRBV11-3, the J gene TRBJ2-1; D remains ambiguous. The germline gives CDR1 SGHNT, CDR2 YENEEA. The CDR3 extends over 15 amino acids. The germline V and J ends were trimmed by 5 bases and 0 bases, with 11 bases remaining between them. The CDR3 loop reads CASSPDGPSYNEQFF. The CDR3 coding sequence is TGTGCCAGCAGCCCGGACGGACCCTCCTACAATGAGCAGTTCTTC.

V usage is TRBV6-6 and J usage is TRBJ1-2; possibly TRBD1 for D (6 bases). The CDR3 loop spans 14 amino acids. The germline CDR1 and CDR2 sequences are MNHNY and SVGAGI (reference sequence). V was shortened by 7 bases and J by 3 bases, with 15 bases between the two germline ends. CDR3 DNA: TGTGCCAGCACCAAAGGGGGACTTTACTATGGCTACACCTTC. This encodes CASTKGGLYYGYTF.